Listed below are T cell receptor beta chains from one sample, sequenced in a study of T cell repertoires in cytomegalovirus infection. Their recognized antigens are unknown. TCRdb re-derived calls from the reads in MiXCR, one entry per CDR3 protein. The sample holds 800,000 to 950,000 distinct CDR3 sequences; about 33% are singletons and the top ten take around 12%. Material: cultured CD8+ T cells from PBMCs, obtained from culture after CMV antigen stimulation. All receptors come from a human donor in good health (CMV status not recorded). Some clones in this sample may be carry-over from other donors' samples. Both conserved end residues are part of each CDR3. The D gene is left open where the match is weak. A row's size may be missing; if present it is once, few, many or a size class.

J,size,D,V,CDR3,DNA
TRBJ1-5,many,NA,TRBV7-2,CASSLAPSQPQHF,TGTGCCAGCAGCTTAGCGCCCAGTCAGCCCCAGCATTTT
TRBJ2-4,NA,TRBD1,TRBV27,CASSRRDRGTRDIQYF,TGTGCCAGCAGTCGAAGGGACAGGGGGACACGGGACATTCAGTACTTC
TRBJ2-3,NA,NA,TRBV7-9,CAGHFPGLRGTDTQYF,TGTGCCGGCCATTTTCCGGGCCTTCGAGGCACAGATACGCAGTATTTT
TRBJ2-1,few,NA,TRBV18,CASSSTGASGRNEQFF,TGTGCCAGCTCTAGCACAGGGGCTAGCGGTAGGAATGAGCAGTTCTTC
TRBJ1-2,few,NA,TRBV15,CATSRTRDGRNYGYTF,TGTGCCACCAGCAGAACCCGGGACGGAAGGAACTATGGCTACACCTTC
TRBJ2-2,few,NA,TRBV27,CASSLLPPNTGELFF,TGTGCCAGCAGTCTCCTGCCACCGAACACCGGGGAGCTGTTTTTT
TRBJ1-1,NA,NA,TRBV12-5,CASGSHGNTEAFF,TGTGCTAGTGGTTCACACGGAAACACTGAAGCTTTCTTT
TRBJ2-1,many,NA,TRBV12-3/TRBV12-4,CASSLEGVEQFF,TGTGCCAGCAGTTTGGAGGGCGTTGAGCAGTTCTTC
TRBJ2-1,many,TRBD2,TRBV7-3,CASSLIPPFPGLAGKKSEQFF,TGTGCCAGCAGCTTAATCCCCCCTTTTCCCGGACTAGCGGGAAAAAAAAGTGAGCAGTTCTTC
TRBJ1-1,NA,NA,TRBV5-5,CASSADGGANTEAFF,TGTGCCAGCAGCGCCGATGGGGGGGCGAACACTGAAGCTTTCTTT
TRBJ1-4,NA,NA,TRBV5-1,CASSTSDEKLFF,TGCGCCAGCAGCACCTCCGATGAAAAACTGTTTTTT
TRBJ1-1,few,NA,TRBV4-2,CASSQDRTIGAFF,TGTGCCAGCAGCCAAGATCGGACCATCGGGGCTTTCTTT
TRBJ2-7,many,NA,TRBV7-6,CASSLEVLAFTAHEQYF,TGTGCCAGCAGCCTGGAGGTGCTAGCGTTTACCGCCCACGAGCAGTACTTC
TRBJ1-1,NA,NA,TRBV6-1,CASSPKRTANTEAFF,TGTGCCAGCAGTCCTAAGAGGACAGCTAACACTGAAGCTTTCTTT
TRBJ2-5,few,TRBD1,TRBV24-1,CATSDTEDRGEETQYF,TGTGCCACCAGTGACACCGAAGACAGGGGAGAAGAGACCCAGTACTTC
TRBJ1-4,NA,TRBD1,TRBV6-6,CASSYYTGGSEKLFF,TGTGCCAGCAGTTACTATACAGGGGGCAGCGAAAAACTGTTTTTT
TRBJ2-1,NA,NA,TRBV10-1,CASSEDGTEQFF,TGCGCCAGCAGTGAAGACGGTACTGAGCAGTTCTTC
TRBJ2-7,NA,NA,TRBV10-3,CAIRRDLGPYEQYF,TGTGCCATCAGGAGGGACTTGGGTCCTTACGAGCAGTACTTC
TRBJ2-1,NA,TRBD2,TRBV27,CASSLPAGGQNNEQFF,TGTGCCAGCAGTTTACCAGCGGGGGGGCAGAACAATGAGCAGTTCTTC
TRBJ2-5,few,NA,TRBV28,CASRLAEETQYF,TGTGCCAGTCGACTTGCAGAGGAGACCCAGTACTTC
TRBJ2-7,many,TRBD1,TRBV7-9,CASSLGPSGDSFSYEQYF,TGTGCCAGCAGCTTAGGGCCCTCTGGGGACAGCTTCTCCTACGAGCAGTACTTC
TRBJ2-5,few,NA,TRBV25-1,CASSDRGAETQYF,TGTGCCAGCAGTGACCGGGGGGCAGAGACCCAGTACTTC
TRBJ1-3,NA,NA,TRBV7-6,CASNPDRSGNTIYF,TGTGCTAGCAACCCGGACAGATCTGGAAACACCATATATTTT
TRBJ2-5,few,NA,TRBV6-5,CASRPESETETQYF,TGTGCCAGCAGACCGGAAAGCGAGACAGAGACCCAGTACTTC
TRBJ2-1,NA,NA,TRBV14,CASSQDLAGVNEQFF,TGTGCCAGCAGCCAAGATCTTGCAGGGGTCAATGAGCAGTTCTTC
TRBJ1-1,few,TRBD1,TRBV29-1,CSVGGTGRGTEAFF,TGCAGCGTGGGGGGGACAGGGCGGGGCACTGAAGCTTTCTTT
TRBJ2-2,few,TRBD1,TRBV11-1,CASSRKTGVLFF,TGTGCCAGCAGCCGTAAGACAGGGGTGCTGTTTTTT
TRBJ2-5,few,NA,TRBV7-6,CASSLGASPGLETQYF,TGTGCCAGCAGCCTTGGGGCTAGCCCTGGGTTGGAGACCCAGTACTTC
TRBJ2-1,NA,TRBD1,TRBV7-9,CASSLATGQGLNEQFF,TGTGCCAGCAGCCTAGCGACGGGACAGGGGTTAAATGAGCAGTTCTTC
TRBJ2-1,NA,TRBD2,TRBV29-1,CSAGGGTRDEQFF,TGCAGCGCTGGGGGGGGGACGAGGGATGAGCAGTTCTTC
TRBJ1-1,NA,NA,TRBV19,CASSIVGEAFF,TGTGCCAGTAGTATCGTGGGTGAAGCTTTCTTT
TRBJ1-2,NA,TRBD1,TRBV6-2/TRBV6-3,CASLKTGENYGYTF,TGTGCCAGCCTGAAGACAGGGGAGAACTATGGCTACACCTTC
TRBJ2-5,NA,NA,TRBV7-6,CASSLGPPGGETQYF,TGTGCCAGCAGCTTAGGCCCCCCTGGCGGAGAGACCCAGTACTTC
TRBJ2-4,few,NA,TRBV5-4,CASHVGYRKNIQYF,TGTGCCAGCCACGTGGGGTATCGGAAAAACATTCAGTACTTC
TRBJ1-3,few,TRBD1,TRBV25-1,CASSEWGTGDPGNTIYF,TGTGCCAGCAGTGAATGGGGGACAGGGGACCCTGGAAACACCATATATTTT
TRBJ2-4,few,NA,TRBV4-3,CASSQDRDGAKNIQYF,TGCGCCAGCAGCCAAGATAGGGACGGAGCCAAAAACATTCAGTACTTC
TRBJ1-6,NA,TRBD1,TRBV7-8,CASSNRGYNSPLHF,TGTGCCAGCAGCAACAGGGGATATAATTCACCCCTCCACTTT
TRBJ2-3,few,NA,TRBV5-5,CASSLLDKSTDTQYF,TGTGCCAGCAGCTTGTTGGACAAAAGCACAGATACGCAGTATTTT
TRBJ1-4,few,NA,TRBV5-4,CASSLWGSGNQLFF,TGTGCCAGCAGCTTGTGGGGATCGGGAAACCAACTGTTTTTT
TRBJ2-7,NA,NA,TRBV7-7,CASSNRDGDSYEQYF,TGTGCTAGCAGTAACCGGGACGGGGACTCCTACGAGCAGTACTTC
TRBJ1-1,NA,NA,TRBV20-1,CSARGGLIEAFF,TGCAGTGCTAGGGGGGGGTTGATTGAAGCTTTCTTT
TRBJ2-1,NA,NA,TRBV6-5,CASSYSMDNEQFF,TGTGCCAGCAGTTACTCGATGGACAATGAGCAGTTCTTC
TRBJ2-7,NA,NA,TRBV6-8,CASSYSKRSEQYF,TGTGCCAGCAGTTACTCGAAGAGAAGTGAGCAGTACTTC
TRBJ1-1,NA,NA,TRBV2,CASSETVMNTEAFF,TGTGCCAGCAGTGAAACCGTCATGAACACTGAAGCTTTCTTT
TRBJ1-2,NA,NA,TRBV7-9,CASTPGTNYGYTF,TGTGCCAGCACCCCCGGGACGAACTATGGCTACACCTTC
TRBJ2-3,many,NA,TRBV4-2,CASSPGSLSTDTQYF,TGTGCCAGCTCCCCGGGAAGCCTGAGCACAGATACGCAGTATTTT
TRBJ1-5,NA,TRBD1,TRBV19,CASAWGTGNQPQHF,TGTGCCAGTGCTTGGGGGACAGGGAATCAGCCCCAGCATTTT
TRBJ2-7,NA,NA,TRBV12-3/TRBV12-4,CASGADFGSYEQYF,TGTGCCAGCGGTGCGGACTTTGGGTCCTACGAGCAGTACTTC
TRBJ1-1,NA,NA,TRBV7-8,CASSSTTEAFF,TGTGCCAGCAGCTCAACCACTGAAGCTTTCTTT
TRBJ2-2,NA,NA,TRBV5-1,CASSEEGANTGELFF,TGCGCCAGCAGTGAGGAGGGGGCGAACACCGGGGAGCTGTTTTTT
TRBJ1-1,few,TRBD1,TRBV12-3/TRBV12-4,CASRLGDRSYTEAFF,TGTGCCAGCAGACTTGGGGACAGGTCTTACACTGAAGCTTTCTTT
TRBJ1-5,few,TRBD1,TRBV19,CATSTTGQGNQPQHF,TGTGCCACCTCGACCACTGGACAGGGGAATCAGCCCCAGCATTTT
TRBJ1-5,few,NA,TRBV7-2,CASSPHSEGQPQHF,TGTGCCAGCAGCCCCCACAGCGAAGGGCAGCCCCAGCATTTT
TRBJ1-5,NA,NA,TRBV12-3/TRBV12-4,CASSLVQDNNQPQHF,TGTGCCAGCAGTTTAGTACAGGATAACAATCAGCCCCAGCATTTT
TRBJ2-1,few,NA,TRBV7-8,CASSPTWEQFF,TGTGCCAGCAGCCCGACGTGGGAGCAGTTCTTC
TRBJ2-7,few,NA,TRBV7-6,CASSLGVPGDEAYEQYF,TGTGCCAGCAGCTTAGGCGTTCCAGGGGATGAGGCCTACGAGCAGTACTTC
TRBJ1-5,NA,NA,TRBV27,CASSSNSVISNQPQHF,TGTGCCAGCAGTAGCAATTCGGTGATTAGCAATCAGCCCCAGCATTTT